The clone carrying this T cell receptor (beta chain) was counted between two and nine times. What it recognizes is unknown. These data originate in a study of shared clonotypes between healthy human individuals. On the study more broadly: CD4 naive and memory got three plates each, CD8 naive two, CD8 memory one.

Trimming took 1 base from V and 1 from J, leaving 5 bases between them. Germline assignment: CDR1 SGHKS and CDR2 YYEKEE (reference sequence). This CDR3 comprises 13 residues. Only in-frame clones appear in the TCRdb table, and some are missing; sequencing was by immunoSEQ multiplex PCR. The profile covers 650,000 to 800,000 clones, with over 55% appearing a single time and about 1.7% taken by the ten largest. Study-level findings and limits: Sharing of clonotypes among donors was expected to vary with sequencing depth. Naive subsets generally exceeded memory subsets in estimated richness.

The chain combines TRBV5-5 with TRBJ1-1; TRBD1 might be the D (5 bases). Sequencing input: memory CD4+ T cells sorted from blood. Subset meaning: CD45RA-negative fraction. This TCR came from a woman aged 30 to 39 in good health. CDR3 nucleotides: TGTGCCAGCAGCTTGACAGGGAACACTGAAGCTTTCTTT. It specifies CASSLTGNTEAFF.